A single sample gave rise to the 18 T cell receptor beta chains below, sequenced in a study of blood T cell repertoires in COVID-19. Only in-frame clones appear in the TCRdb table, and some are missing; sequencing was by immunoSEQ multiplex PCR. This sample has 200,000 to 250,000 clones; around 88% occur once, and the top ten carry 6% to 6.5%. Sequencing input: peripheral blood. Receptor source: a woman between 25 and 40 years old with COVID-19, enrolled during active disease.

Comments on this clone: Different DNA sequences within this sample yield the same CDR3. The chain recombines TRBV5-1 with TRBJ2-2, with 8 bases identical to TRBD1. The V and J ends lost 5 bases and 5 bases, in that order; junction bases with no gene match: 5. The CDR3 totals 14 residues. Germline CDR1 is SGHRS and CDR2 is YFSETQ. The CDR3 is CASRVQGATGELFF. The CDR3 region has the DNA TGCGCCAGCAGGGTCCAGGGGGCAACCGGGGAGCTGTTTTTT.

The rearrangement links TRBV10-3 to TRBJ2-2, with 8 bases identical to TRBD1. The CDR3 length is 15 residues. Germline CDR1 ENHRY, CDR2 SYGVKD. Trimming at V came to 3 bases and at J to 4 bases, leaving 4 bases not matched to a gene. The CDR3 loop reads CAISEQGDGTGELFF. In DNA, the CDR3 is TGTGCCATCAGTGAACAGGGGGACGGCACCGGGGAGCTGTTTTTT.

The gene calls are TRBV11-3 and TRBJ1-2, with 7 bases matching TRBD1. Trimming at V came to 8 bases and at J to 7 bases, leaving 10 bases not matched to a gene. The CDR3 runs to 13 residues. Germline CDR1 is SGHNT and CDR2 is YENEEA. The DNA for the CDR3 is TGTGCCAGCGGATTACAGGGGATGGGTGGCTACACCTTC. It encodes CASGLQGMGGYTF.

As DNA, the CDR3 is TGTGCCAGCAGCGTGACTGAGGGGGCCGGTACTAATGAAAAACTGTTTTTT. Translating it yields CASSVTEGAGTNEKLFF. The J gene is TRBJ1-4, the V gene TRBV9; TRBD1 agrees at 7 bases. Germline V CDR1 and CDR2: SGDLS, YYNGEE. V shed 2 bases, J shed 2 bases, and the junction held 9 bases outside the gene matches. The CDR3 loop spans 17 amino acids.

The V gene is TRBV7-9, the J gene TRBJ1-5, with D possibly TRBD1 on 5 matching bases. V was trimmed by 1 base and J by 3 bases, leaving 7 bases between them. Germline lookup yields CDR1 SEHNR and CDR2 FQNEAQ (reference sequence). The CDR3 covers 14 residues. CDR3 coding DNA: TGTGCCAGCAGCTTAGTAGGGGTCAATCAGCCCCAGCATTTT. Translation: CASSLVGVNQPQHF.

The chain uses TRBV4-2 and TRBJ1-4; D is uncertain. From germline, CDR1 is LGHNA and CDR2 YNFKEQ. Trimming removed 0 bases from V and 0 bases from J, with 5 bases in between. There are 15 residues in the CDR3. The CDR3 here is CASSQDRATNEKLFF. As DNA, the CDR3 is TGTGCCAGCAGCCAAGATCGCGCAACTAATGAAAAACTGTTTTTT.

This clone was observed a single time. The V and J genes are TRBV2 and TRBJ2-7; 8 bases agree with TRBD1. V dropped 6 bases and J dropped 5; count of bases not matched to a gene: 9. The CDR3 totals 14 residues. The germline V gene encodes CDR1 SNHLY and CDR2 FYNNEI. The CDR3 nucleotides read TGTGCCAGCAGCTTCGACAGGGGCGGTGACGAGCAGTACGTC. Translated, it gives CASSFDRGGDEQYV.

The chain has TRBV25-1 and TRBJ2-3; D gene uncertain. From germline, CDR1 is MGHDK and CDR2 SYGVNS. This CDR3 comprises 15 residues. V gave up 4 bases and J gave up 0 bases, with 11 bases separating them. This CDR3 is CASSAYTASTDTQYF. The CDR3 DNA follows: TGTGCCAGCAGTGCCTACACAGCTAGCACAGATACGCAGTATTTT.

This chain uses TRBV5-1 with TRBJ2-1; the match to TRBD2 covers 11 bases. This CDR3 has 14 residues. In germline, CDR1 is SGHRS, CDR2 YFSETQ. V lost 7 bases to trimming and J lost 7 bases; unmatched junction nucleotides: 7. CDR3 sequence: CASGPGTSGNEQFF. The CDR3 region has the DNA TGCGCCAGCGGTCCCGGGACTAGCGGTAATGAGCAGTTCTTC. Supplemented by reference TRBV5-1 and TRBJ2-1, the full variable domain reads KAGVTQTPRYLIKTRGQQVTLSCSPISGHRSVSWYQQTPGQGLQFLFEYFSETQRNKGNFPGRFSGRQFSNSRSEMNVSTLELGDSALYLCASGPGTSGNEQFFGPGTRLTVL.

Here the CDR3 DNA reads TGTGCCAACCTTAGACTAGCGGGGGATACAGATACGCAGTATTTT. Translating it yields CANLRLAGDTDTQYF. V and J are TRBV2 and TRBJ2-3; 12 nucleotides match TRBD2. With 10 bases clipped from V and 3 bases from J, the junction kept 8 bases outside the gene matches. CDR1 and CDR2 (germline): SNHLY, FYNNEI. CDR3 size: 15 residues.

This sequence joins TRBV7-9 and TRBJ2-6, with D uncertain. The CDR3 is 14 amino acids. CDR1 and CDR2 (germline): SEHNR, FQNEAQ (reference sequence). V was shortened by 5 bases and J by 4 bases, with 9 bases between the two germline ends. This CDR3 reads CASSPPLGANVLTF. The CDR3 DNA sequence: TGTGCCAGCAGCCCCCCTCTCGGGGCCAACGTCCTGACTTTC.

The rearrangement links TRBV9 to TRBJ2-1; D may be TRBD1 (5 bases). The V gene's germline CDR1 is SGDLS and CDR2 YYNGEE. Trimming left V 7 bases short and J 10 bases short, with 12 bases between. The length of the CDR3 is 11 residues. The CDR3: CASPKKGEQFF. DNA for the CDR3: TGTGCCAGCCCGAAGAAGGGGGAGCAGTTCTTC.

The rearrangement links TRBV18 to TRBJ2-2, with 7 nucleotides matching TRBD2. This CDR3 spans 17 amino acids. J was trimmed by 0 bases and V by 3 bases; bases with no gene match: 7. The germline gives CDR1 KGHSH, CDR2 LQKENI. CDR3 nucleotides: TGTGCCAGCTCACCGCCCTTTGGGGGGGCGAACACCGGGGAGCTGTTTTTT. This codes for CASSPPFGGANTGELFF.

The rearrangement uses TRBV2 and TRBJ1-5, with D perhaps matching TRBD1 (5 bases). This CDR3 spans 14 amino acids. V was cut by 3 bases and J by 7 bases, with 13 bases left in between. Per germline, CDR1 SNHLY and CDR2 FYNNEI. CDR3 sequence: CASSETERGQPQHF. In nucleotides, the CDR3 is TGTGCCAGCAGTGAGACAGAGCGGGGCCAGCCCCAGCATTTT.

The chain links TRBV9 to TRBJ2-1; 8 bases map to TRBD1. CDR3 length: 15 amino acids. The ends lost 4 bases at V and 8 bases at J; junction bases unmatched: 11. The V gene's germline CDR1 is SGDLS and CDR2 YYNGEE. CDR3 residues: CASSQGAGQGHEQFF. CDR3 DNA sequence: TGTGCCAGCAGCCAGGGGGCGGGCCAGGGCCATGAGCAGTTCTTC.

The CDR3 DNA reads TGCGCCAGCAGCCAAGCAGGGGGTAGGGAGCAGTTCTTC. Encoded protein: CASSQAGGREQFF. The genes are TRBV4-3 and TRBJ2-1; 7 bases fit TRBD1. This CDR3 spans 13 amino acids. From germline, CDR1 is LGHNA and CDR2 YSLEER. V lost 1 base and J lost 10; bases outside the gene matches: 4.

V is TRBV6-2 or TRBV6-3 and J is TRBJ2-7; D possibly corresponds to TRBD2 (6 bases). The CDR3 consists of 13 residues. The germline V and J ends were trimmed by 8 bases and 5 bases, with 16 bases remaining between them. Germline V gene lookup returns CDR1 MNHEY and CDR2 SVGEGT. Here the CDR3 reads CASRPHRRDEQYV. CDR3 in DNA: TGTGCCAGCCGCCCGCACCGGAGGGACGAGCAGTACGTC.

V and J are TRBV7-2 and TRBJ2-7; 7 positions agree with TRBD1. Germline assignment: CDR1 SGHTA and CDR2 FQGNSA. The V and J ends lost 5 bases and 0 bases, in that order; junction bases with no gene match: 19. The CDR3 is 19 residues long. CDR3 sequence (DNA): TGTGCCAGCAGCCCTCGCCTACTGAGGACAGGTGAAAGCTCCTACGAGCAGTACTTC. It specifies CASSPRLLRTGESSYEQYF.